This paragraph covers one T cell receptor beta chain sequence. Its antigen is still unknown. Base qualities are not recorded, but no much larger clone differs from it by a single base. CDR1 and CDR2, looked up from the germline V gene, are SGHTA and FQGNSA. The germline V end is reduced by 1 base and the J end by 3 bases; junction bases left unmatched: 2. The CDR3 numbers 14 residues from cysteine through phenylalanine. Just CDR3 DNA is preserved here, 42 bases in frame from base 1. The library came from the immunoSEQ multiplex PCR assay. Genomic DNA was pulled from the sorted cells, and the automated high-throughput method of Adaptive Biotechnologies was used to sequence the TCR beta V, D and J regions. CDR3 regions were amplified with a two-step, bias-controlled multiplex PCR. An Illumina instrument was used to sequence the amplified TCR beta libraries. The authors processed their data as follows. Demultiplexed reads were processed to lower amplification and sequencing bias, and the IMGT database was used to assign CDR3 sequences to gene families. ImmunoSEQ software version 2.0 was used to analyze the repertoire data. Clonotype lists were filtered to remove out-of-frame sequences and sequences containing stop codons in the CDR3. Clonotypes with a frequency below 0.01% were excluded because such clonotypes corresponded to less than one cell. To get richness, observed richness was divided by input cell number, while evenness came from dividing Shannon entropy by log observed richness. Repertoire diversity and the similarity between time points were measured using Simpson diversity and Morisita-Horn overlap indices. Each clonotype was placed into one of four groups: dominant (>1%), sub-dominant (0.5-0.99%), low abundance (0.1-0.49%) or lowest abundance (<0.1%). The germline index was obtained by subtracting total nucleotide additions from total CDR3 length and then dividing the result by total CDR3 length. The source is immuneACCESS, and TCRdb retained only in-frame sequences with V and J called. Part of the clones is not carried over; for the studies checked, unresolved V genes explain less than half of this, and the remainder is unexplained. D and trimming come from the DNA, and the V and J calls and clone size come from that table. This sample gives around 45,000 clones in total; roughly 88% of them show up just once. The ten largest make up under 1.5% of the sample.

This entry belongs to a study of memory CD8 T cells in hepatitis C reinfection (dated by TCRdb to the late 2010s). Background on the whole study: Among the donors, a few cleared two back-to-back HCV infections on their own, whereas two got rid of a primary infection but ended up chronically infected after reinfection. Across an HCV reinfection episode in five or six donors, the study followed the TCR beta repertoire of virus-specific CD8 T cells over time. Between the late 2000s and the early 2010s, a handful of reinfection cases with stored pre-reinfection samples were identified. In the reinfection study, participants who had resolved a prior HCV infection were followed every 3 months. HCV reinfection was defined as a positive HCV RNA test following two negative tests taken at least 60 days apart. Previously published longitudinal data on tetramer+ CD8 T cell frequency were used to select the peak reinfection time point. Peak reinfection samples were collected 3 to 8 weeks after reinfection was detected.

Per the publication, the time point label means: peak reinfection, 3 to 8 weeks after reinfection detection. The sorted cells were sequenced directly ex vivo, without any in vitro expansion ahead of TCR sequencing. The donors were people who inject drugs and were enrolled in the Montreal Acute Hepatitis C Cohort Study (HEPCO) in Canada. As controls, total naive CD8 T cells, sorted as viable CD3+ CD8+ CD45RO-, were obtained from a couple of donors at each of the three reinfection time points. Before sorting, cryopreserved peripheral blood mononuclear cells were thawed and used as the source for purifying CD8 T cells. The MACS CD8+ T cell Isolation Kit was used to enrich CD8 T cells through negative selection. Cells were sorted on a BD FACSAria II sorter running FACSDiva software, and FlowJo was used to analyze the data. The research as a whole found: With only 4 to 6 donors, the study could not reach definitive conclusions about public clonotypes linked to secondary clearance.

This receptor was obtained from a man younger than 30 with hepatitis C virus infection. The V gene is TRBV7-2 and the J gene is TRBJ2-5; TRBD2 matches 7 bases in the middle. Sequenced material: naive CD8+ T cells sorted from blood. The cell subset or site tag for this specimen amounts to: total naive CD8+CD45RO- T cells. The CDR3 reads as follows: CASSLGAGKETQYF. The bases read TGTGCCAGCAGCTTAGGAGCGGGAAAAGAGACCCAGTACTTC.